Described below is a single T cell receptor beta chain sequence and its context. The target antigen is unknown. This sample was taken from a study of cytomegalovirus exposure and HLA in healthy donors. Study-wide results and limits: Using the classifier, cytomegalovirus status was reportedly diagnosed with high specificity and sensitivity.

PCR amplification relied on 60 Vbeta primers (plus 13 Jbeta primers). Method: immunoSEQ multiplex PCR; TCRdb's copy keeps in-frame clones and lacks some. The sample has approximately 150,000 clones; 80% to 85% are singletons. Germline CDR1 reads MNHEY; CDR2 reads SMNVEV (reference sequence). This CDR3 spans 10 amino acids. The origin of this receptor is a male donor in good health and CMV-seronegative. The specimen sequenced was PBMCs. The rearrangement joins TRBV27 to TRBJ1-1; no clear D gene. The CDR3 is CAAGNTEAFF. The CDR3, as DNA: TGTGCGGCGGGGAACACTGAAGCTTTCTTT.